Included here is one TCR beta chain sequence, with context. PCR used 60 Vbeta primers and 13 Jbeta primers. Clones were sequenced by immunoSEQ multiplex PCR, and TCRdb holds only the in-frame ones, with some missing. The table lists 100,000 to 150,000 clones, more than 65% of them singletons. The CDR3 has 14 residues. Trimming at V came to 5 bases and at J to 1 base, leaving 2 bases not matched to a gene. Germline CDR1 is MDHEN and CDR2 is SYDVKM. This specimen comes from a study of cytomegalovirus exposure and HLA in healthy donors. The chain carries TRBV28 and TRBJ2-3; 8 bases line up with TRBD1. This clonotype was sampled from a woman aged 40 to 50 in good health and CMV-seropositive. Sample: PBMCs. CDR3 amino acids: CASSKTGGTDTQYF. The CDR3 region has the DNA TGTGCCAGCAGTAAGACAGGGGGCACAGATACGCAGTATTTT.